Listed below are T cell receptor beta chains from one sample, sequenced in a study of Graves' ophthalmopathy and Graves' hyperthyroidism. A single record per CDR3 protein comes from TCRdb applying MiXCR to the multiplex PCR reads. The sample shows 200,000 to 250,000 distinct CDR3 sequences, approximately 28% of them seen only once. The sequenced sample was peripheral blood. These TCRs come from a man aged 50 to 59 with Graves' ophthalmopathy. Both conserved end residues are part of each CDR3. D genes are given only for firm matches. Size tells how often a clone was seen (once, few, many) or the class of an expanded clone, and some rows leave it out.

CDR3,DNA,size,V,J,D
CSAGRGQGGYGYTF,TGCAGTGCTGGGCGGGGACAGGGGGGCTATGGCTACACCTTC,many,TRBV20-1,TRBJ1-2,TRBD1
CASRGLGPVYEQYF,TGTGCCAGCAGGGGTCTGGGCCCCGTCTACGAGCAGTACTTC,many,TRBV2,TRBJ2-7,.
CASSFSGQGAYEQYF,TGTGCCAGCAGCTTTTCGGGACAGGGAGCCTACGAGCAGTACTTC,.,TRBV7-8,TRBJ2-7,TRBD1
CASGLEGLFGELFF,TGTGCTAGTGGTTTGGAGGGATTATTCGGGGAGCTGTTTTTT,many,TRBV12-5,TRBJ2-2,.
CASSPPTNYGYTF,TGTGCCAGCAGCCCCCCTACTAACTATGGCTACACCTTC,few,TRBV28,TRBJ1-2,.
CASNPSDRAGYEQYF,TGTGCCAGCAACCCATCAGACAGGGCAGGCTACGAGCAGTACTTC,many,TRBV28,TRBJ2-7,TRBD1
CASSLRTSGRGWETQYF,TGTGCCAGCAGCTTAAGGACTAGCGGGAGAGGTTGGGAGACCCAGTACTTC,many,TRBV11-1,TRBJ2-5,TRBD2
CASSFFVAGTARGETQYF,TGTGCCAGCAGTTTCTTTGTAGCCGGGACAGCACGTGGAGAGACCCAGTACTTC,.,TRBV28,TRBJ2-5,TRBD1
CASSEALHEQYF,TGTGCCAGCAGTGAGGCCTTGCACGAGCAGTACTTC,.,TRBV2,TRBJ2-7,.
CASSIAPGPEQYF,TGTGCCAGTAGTATAGCCCCAGGACCCGAGCAGTACTTC,many,TRBV19,TRBJ2-7,.
CSARGGFEAFF,TGCAGTGCTAGGGGGGGGTTTGAAGCTTTCTTT,.,TRBV20-1,TRBJ1-1,.
CASSLGDNYEQYF,TGCGCCAGCAGCTTGGGAGACAACTACGAGCAGTACTTC,many,TRBV5-1,TRBJ2-7,.
CASRHTSGSYEQYF,TGTGCCAGCAGGCATACTAGCGGGAGCTACGAGCAGTACTTC,many,TRBV6-2/TRBV6-3,TRBJ2-7,TRBD2
CSAIKGVTEAFF,TGCAGTGCTATTAAGGGGGTCACTGAAGCTTTCTTT,many,TRBV20-1,TRBJ1-1,.
CASSPGLAGVGQETQYF,TGTGCCAGTAGTCCTGGACTAGCGGGAGTAGGACAAGAGACCCAGTACTTC,many,TRBV19,TRBJ2-5,TRBD2